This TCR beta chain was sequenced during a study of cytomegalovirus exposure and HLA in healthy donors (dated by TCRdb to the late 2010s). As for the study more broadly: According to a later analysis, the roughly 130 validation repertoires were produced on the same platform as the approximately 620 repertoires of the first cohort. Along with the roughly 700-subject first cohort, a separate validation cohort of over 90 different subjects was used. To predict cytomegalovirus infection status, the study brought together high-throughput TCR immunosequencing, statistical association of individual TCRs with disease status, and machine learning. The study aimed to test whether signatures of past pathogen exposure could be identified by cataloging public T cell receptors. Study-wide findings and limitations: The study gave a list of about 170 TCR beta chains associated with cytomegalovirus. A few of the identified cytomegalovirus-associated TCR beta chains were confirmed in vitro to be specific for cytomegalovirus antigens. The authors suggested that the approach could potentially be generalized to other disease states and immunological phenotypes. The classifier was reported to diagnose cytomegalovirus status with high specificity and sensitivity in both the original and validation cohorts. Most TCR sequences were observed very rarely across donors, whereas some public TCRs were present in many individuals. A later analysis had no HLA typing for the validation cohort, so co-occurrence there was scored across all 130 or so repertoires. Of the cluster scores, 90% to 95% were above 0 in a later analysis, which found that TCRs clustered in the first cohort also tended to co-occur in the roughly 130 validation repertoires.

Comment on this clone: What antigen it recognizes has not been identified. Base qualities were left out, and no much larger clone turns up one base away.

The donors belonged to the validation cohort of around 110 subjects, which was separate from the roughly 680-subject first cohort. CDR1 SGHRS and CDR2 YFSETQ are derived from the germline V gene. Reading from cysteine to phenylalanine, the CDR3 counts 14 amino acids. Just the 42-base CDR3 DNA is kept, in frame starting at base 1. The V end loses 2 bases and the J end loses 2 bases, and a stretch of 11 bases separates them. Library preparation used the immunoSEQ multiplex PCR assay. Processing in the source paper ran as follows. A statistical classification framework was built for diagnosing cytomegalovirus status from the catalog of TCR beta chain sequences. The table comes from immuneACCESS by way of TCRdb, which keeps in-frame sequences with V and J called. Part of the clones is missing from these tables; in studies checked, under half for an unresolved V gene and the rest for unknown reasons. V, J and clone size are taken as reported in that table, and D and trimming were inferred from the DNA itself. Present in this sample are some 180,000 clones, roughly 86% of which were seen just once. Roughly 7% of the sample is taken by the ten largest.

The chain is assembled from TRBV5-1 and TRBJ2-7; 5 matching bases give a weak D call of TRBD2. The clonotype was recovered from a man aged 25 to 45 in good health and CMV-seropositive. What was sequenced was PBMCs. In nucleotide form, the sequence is TGCGCCAGCAGCTTACTAGAGTTCCCCTACGAGCAGTACTTC. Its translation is CASSLLEFPYEQYF. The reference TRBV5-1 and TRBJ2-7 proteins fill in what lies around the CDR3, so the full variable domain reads KAGVTQTPRYLIKTRGQQVTLSCSPISGHRSVSWYQQTPGQGLQFLFEYFSETQRNKGNFPGRFSGRQFSNSRSEMNVSTLELGDSALYLCASSLLEFPYEQYFGPGTRLTVT.